A selection of T cell receptor beta chains follows, all from one sample in a study of CD8+ T cells in alopecia areata. Produced via immunoSEQ multiplex PCR; TCRdb's table is partial and in-frame only. This sample has about 100,000 clones; about 40% occur once, and the top ten carry 18%. The sample was CD8+ T cells sorted from blood, taken at week 24, from a patient treated with tofacitinib. These receptors all come from a human donor with alopecia areata. CDR3s include the opening cysteine and the closing phenylalanine or tryptophan. The order of the fields is D gene, clone size, V gene, J gene, CDR3 DNA, CDR3 protein. A D gene is named only where the DNA matches it firmly. The size field is filled for only some rows; it gives once, few, many or a size class.

TRBD1	-	TRBV27	TRBJ1-4	TGTGCCAGCAGTTTATTAGGGGGCCTTAATGAAAAACTGTTTTTT	CASSLLGGLNEKLFF
-	-	TRBV6-1	TRBJ2-2	TGTGCCAGCAGTGAAGACAGAGTGTATTCTGGGGAGCTGTTTTTT	CASSEDRVYSGELFF
-	-	TRBV6-6	TRBJ1-3	TGTGCCAGCAGTTACTCCGAGACGGTGGAACGAGGCACCATATATTTT	CASSYSETVERGTIYF
TRBD2	-	TRBV6-5	TRBJ2-7	TGTGCCAGCAGTTCTAGCGGAGTTTACTACGAGCAGTACTTC	CASSSSGVYYEQYF
TRBD2	-	TRBV4-3	TRBJ2-1	TGCGCCAGCAGCCAAGGCGGGGGAGGCGGGGAGCAGTTCTTC	CASSQGGGGGEQFF
-	-	TRBV5-1	TRBJ2-1	TGCGCCAGCAGTAGCGCGGGACTTCGCAATGAGCAGTTCTTC	CASSSAGLRNEQFF
TRBD2	few	TRBV29-1	TRBJ2-2	TGCAGCGTTGACGGGAGGGGCCAGGCTCCCGGGGAGCTGTTTTTT	CSVDGRGQAPGELFF
TRBD1	-	TRBV29-1	TRBJ2-4	TGCAGCGTGGACCCCGGGACAGGGGTGGGGAACATTCAGTACTTC	CSVDPGTGVGNIQYF
-	-	TRBV15	TRBJ1-1	TGTGCCACCAGCAGAGATCTGAACAGGAACACTGAAGCTTTCTTT	CATSRDLNRNTEAFF
TRBD2	-	TRBV9	TRBJ2-1	TGTGCCAGCAGCGACCGGACTAGCGGGAGCGGCAATGAGCAGTTCTTC	CASSDRTSGSGNEQFF
-	many	TRBV7-2	TRBJ2-2	TGTGCCAGCAGCTTATGGGCTTCTCTTAACACCGGGGAGCTGTTTTTT	CASSLWASLNTGELFF
-	-	TRBV2	TRBJ2-1	TGTGCCAGCAGTGAAGTGGACAGCACCTACAATGAGCAGTTCTTC	CASSEVDSTYNEQFF
-	-	TRBV5-1	TRBJ2-1	TGCGCCAGCAGCTTGGCCTCGCTTTTCAATGAGCAGTTCTTC	CASSLASLFNEQFF
TRBD1	-	TRBV9	TRBJ2-7	TGTGCCAGCAGCGGGTGGACAGGGGACGAGCAGTACTTC	CASSGWTGDEQYF
TRBD1	-	TRBV9	TRBJ2-2	TGTGCCAGCAGCGTAGAAGGGGGCGCGCCCGGGGAGCTGTTTTTT	CASSVEGGAPGELFF
-	few	TRBV2	TRBJ2-1	TGTGCCAGCAGTGATGAGCGGAGCAGAAGCTCCTACAATGAGCAGTTCTTC	CASSDERSRSSYNEQFF
-	-	TRBV10-3	TRBJ2-5	TGTGCCATCAGTGAGTCGGCGGAGACCCAGTACTTC	CAISESAETQYF
TRBD1	few	TRBV2	TRBJ1-6	TGTGCCAGGAGAGGACAGGGGGCCCTATCACCCCTCCACTTT	CARRGQGALSPLHF
-	few	TRBV29-1	TRBJ2-3	TGCAGCCCAATTGTCCGGGATACGCAGTATTTT	CSPIVRDTQYF
-	-	TRBV7-9	TRBJ2-2	TGTGCCAGCAGCCCTGCGCGGTCCGGGGAGCTGTTTTTT	CASSPARSGELFF
-	-	TRBV7-9	TRBJ2-2	TGTGCCAGCAGCTTAGGGCGCCAGGGCTCTGTCGGGGAGCTGTTTTTT	CASSLGRQGSVGELFF
TRBD1	-	TRBV13	TRBJ1-1	TGTGCCAGCAGCCCAAGGACAGGTGGGAACACTGAAGCTTTCTTT	CASSPRTGGNTEAFF
-	-	TRBV29-1	TRBJ2-1	TGCAGCGTCCACAGCCCTGAGGGGGTCTCCTACAATGAGCAGTTCTTC	CSVHSPEGVSYNEQFF
-	-	TRBV29-1	TRBJ2-7	TGCAGCGTCCGTTCGACTAGTTACGAGCAGTACTTC	CSVRSTSYEQYF
-	few	TRBV4-1	TRBJ2-5	TGCGCCAGCAGCCAAGGGCCGGGTTCGGAGACCCAGTACTTC	CASSQGPGSETQYF
-	once	TRBV7-9	TRBJ2-7	TGTGCCAGCAGCCCAGCGCGGGGCTCGGTCTACGAGCAGTACTTC	CASSPARGSVYEQYF
-	-	TRBV30	TRBJ1-1	TGTGCCTGGAGTGTATTGGGTACCATGAACACTGAAGCTTTCTTT	CAWSVLGTMNTEAFF
-	-	TRBV4-1	TRBJ1-1	TGCGCCAGCAGCCAAGATTCCAGGGGATACACTGAAGCTTTCTTT	CASSQDSRGYTEAFF
-	once	TRBV6-1	TRBJ1-4	TGTGCCAGCAGTGGGACCGAGAAAGTGTTTTTT	CASSGTEKVFF
-	-	TRBV7-9	TRBJ1-1	TGTGCCAGCAGCCAAGGGCCACGTGGGGAAGCTTTCTTT	CASSQGPRGEAFF
-	-	TRBV6-5	TRBJ1-2	TGTGCCAGCAGTTACTCTCCCCAACCCTATGGCTACACCTTC	CASSYSPQPYGYTF
TRBD1	-	TRBV4-2	TRBJ1-2	TGTGCCAGCAGGATACAGGGGGACTATGGCTACACCTTC	CASRIQGDYGYTF
TRBD1	-	TRBV19	TRBJ2-7	TGTGCCACCTCTCCCGGGACAGGGTTCACCTACGAGCAGTACTTC	CATSPGTGFTYEQYF
-	-	TRBV30	TRBJ2-2	TGTGCCTGGAGTCCTGTGACCGGGGAGCTGTTTTTT	CAWSPVTGELFF
TRBD1	-	TRBV7-9	TRBJ2-6	TGTGCCAGCAGCTTAACGTCAGGGGGTCCTTCTGGGGCCAACGTCCTGACTTTC	CASSLTSGGPSGANVLTF
-	-	TRBV4-1	TRBJ2-1	TGCGCCAGCAGCCCCCGGAGAGCCTCCTACAATGAGCAGTTCTTC	CASSPRRASYNEQFF
TRBD1	-	TRBV9	TRBJ1-5	TGTGCCAGCAGCATTGGGACAGGTGGGAATCAGCCCCAGCATTTT	CASSIGTGGNQPQHF
TRBD2	-	TRBV29-1	TRBJ2-7	TGCAGCGTTGCACTAGCGACGACCTACGAGCAGTACTTC	CSVALATTYEQYF
-	-	TRBV9	TRBJ2-5	TGTGCCAGCAGCGTAGAAGACGAGGCGCGAGAGACCCAGTACTTC	CASSVEDEARETQYF
-	few	TRBV5-1	TRBJ2-1	TGCGCCAGCAGGAAGGTTCAACTTCACAATGAGCAGTTCTTC	CASRKVQLHNEQFF
-	-	TRBV7-9	TRBJ2-5	TGTGCCAGCAGCCTGGGGGGCAGGCGGGAGACCCAGTACTTC	CASSLGGRRETQYF
-	-	TRBV10-2	TRBJ1-2	TGCGCCAGCAGCGCCTCGGGTCAGGGATATGGCTACACCTTC	CASSASGQGYGYTF
-	few	TRBV11-2	TRBJ2-6	TGTGCCAGCGGTGGGGTCTCTGGGGCCAACGTCCTGACTTTC	CASGGVSGANVLTF
-	-	TRBV7-2	TRBJ2-7	TGTGCCAGCAGCTTAGACGTCTTCGGGCGAATGCTCTACGAGCAGTACTTC	CASSLDVFGRMLYEQYF
-	-	TRBV7-9	TRBJ1-5	TGTGCCAGCAGCTTATCCGGCCAGGGGTACCAGCCCCAGCATTTT	CASSLSGQGYQPQHF